Listed below are T cell receptor beta chains from one sample, sequenced in a study of control samples from healthy donors and cancer patients. Clones were sequenced by immunoSEQ multiplex PCR, and TCRdb holds only the in-frame ones, with some missing. The table records 70,000 to 75,000 clones, 85% to 90% of them present only once. Sequences were obtained from PBMCs. The source of these receptors is a man in his 60s with lung cancer. The CDR3 runs from the conserved cysteine through the conserved F or W. Each record gives: D gene, J gene, V gene, clone size, CDR3 DNA, CDR3 protein. A D gene is named only where the DNA matches it firmly. Size values are once, few and many counts, or a class for expanded clones, and some rows have none.

. TRBJ2-3 TRBV7-3 . TGTGCCAGCAGCTTAATGGAAAGGACAGATACGCAGTATTTT CASSLMERTDTQYF
. TRBJ2-4 TRBV11-3 once TGTGCCAGCAGCTTAACACGGACCCCCTGGGGAAACATTCAGTACTTC CASSLTRTPWGNIQYF
. TRBJ1-5 TRBV30 . TGTGCCTGGAGTGTACTGCAGAGTAAGCAGCCCCAGCATTTT CAWSVLQSKQPQHF
TRBD1 TRBJ1-6 TRBV7-2 . TGTGCCAGCAGCTTAAAACAGGGGGCGATAGGTAATTCACCCCTCCACTTT CASSLKQGAIGNSPLHF
. TRBJ1-6 TRBV14 . TGTGCCAGCAGTGCAGGGTCCTATAATTCACCCCTCCACTTT CASSAGSYNSPLHF
TRBD1 TRBJ1-4 TRBV19 . TGTGCCAGTAGTATCGGACAGGGAATGAGGACTGAAAAACTGTTTTTT CASSIGQGMRTEKLFF
. TRBJ2-1 TRBV11-3 . TGTGCCAGCAGCTCCCGTGTTGCTCTCTACAATGAGCAGTTCTTC CASSSRVALYNEQFF
TRBD1 TRBJ1-5 TRBV6-5 . TGTGCCAGCAGGACTGGGACAGGGAATCAGCCCCAGCATTTT CASRTGTGNQPQHF
. TRBJ2-7 TRBV10-3 . TGTGCCATCAGTGAGGGACTCTCCTACGAGCAGTACTTC CAISEGLSYEQYF
. TRBJ2-5 TRBV18 . TGTGCCAGCTCACCACCGACAGCTAACCAAGAGACCCAGTACTTC CASSPPTANQETQYF
. TRBJ2-1 TRBV10-3 . TGTGCCATCAGTGTAGAGGGCAACCCCTGGAATGAGCAGTTCTTC CAISVEGNPWNEQFF
. TRBJ2-7 TRBV18 . TGTGCCAGCTCACCTAAAGGGGAGGACCCCTACGAGCAGTACTTC CASSPKGEDPYEQYF
TRBD2 TRBJ2-3 TRBV7-2 . TGTGCCAGCAGCTCCCTGGGGGGGATCACAGATACGCAGTATTTT CASSSLGGITDTQYF
TRBD1 TRBJ2-7 TRBV25-1 . TGTGCCAGCAGGACAGGGGTCTCCGAGCAGTACTTC CASRTGVSEQYF
. TRBJ2-2 TRBV9 . TGTGCCAGCAGCGTAGCTGGCCAACCCAGGGCGGGCGCGAACACCGGGGAGCTGTTTTTT CASSVAGQPRAGANTGELFF
. TRBJ2-5 TRBV5-1 . TGCGCCAGCAGCTTGTCCGGGAAAGAGACCCAGTACTTC CASSLSGKETQYF
TRBD1 TRBJ2-5 TRBV7-9 few TGTGCCAGCAGCCCCCCCGACAGGGGCAGAGAGACCCAGTACTTC CASSPPDRGRETQYF
TRBD1 TRBJ1-4 TRBV18 . TGTGCCAGCTCACAAGACAGGGGAACTAATGAAAAACTGTTTTTT CASSQDRGTNEKLFF
. TRBJ1-4 TRBV5-6 . TGTGCCAGCAGCTTGGCTGCCATCCGAGGGAAACTGTTTTTT CASSLAAIRGKLFF
. TRBJ2-5 TRBV2 once TGTGCCAGCAGTGGAGGGACAATGGATTGGTACCAAGAGACCCAGTACTTC CASSGGTMDWYQETQYF
TRBD2 TRBJ2-3 TRBV7-3 few TGTGCCAGCAGCCCTAGCGGGGGTTATATGAATACGCAGTATTTT CASSPSGGYMNTQYF
. TRBJ1-6 TRBV3-1/TRBV3-2 . TGTGCCAGCAGCCATGGGAGCATGGGCAATTCACCCCTCCACTTT CASSHGSMGNSPLHF
. TRBJ1-4 TRBV2 once TGTGCCAGCAGGGGGCTAGGTGCAACTAATGAAAAACTGTTTTTT CASRGLGATNEKLFF
. TRBJ1-4 TRBV24-1 once TGTGCCACCAGTGATTCGCAGGGGCTACCTAATGAGGGACTGTTTTTT CATSDSQGLPNEGLFF
TRBD1 TRBJ1-5 TRBV24-1 . TGTGCCACCAGTGGCTTCCGGACAGGGTCGGGTGAGCCCCAGCATTTT CATSGFRTGSGEPQHF
. TRBJ1-1 TRBV6-5 . TGTGCCAGCACTTCCGGGACAAAAGCTTTCTTT CASTSGTKAFF
. TRBJ2-1 TRBV7-2 . TGTGCCAGCAGCTTCTCTTCCCGCACGTCAGAGCAGTTCTTC CASSFSSRTSEQFF
. TRBJ2-1 TRBV7-3 . TGTGCCAGCAGCTCCTACCCCTACAATGAGCAGTTCTTC CASSSYPYNEQFF
TRBD2 TRBJ2-3 TRBV11-3 . TGTGCCAGCAGCTTAGTGGCGGGGGGCGCGCAGTATTTT CASSLVAGGAQYF
TRBD1 TRBJ2-2 TRBV5-6 . TGTGCCAGCAGCTTAGGGGGCAAGGTCGGGGAGCTGTTTTTT CASSLGGKVGELFF
. TRBJ1-5 TRBV6-6 . TGTGCCAGCAGGGGGGCTTACCCCTCGGGCAATCAGCCCCAGCATTTT CASRGAYPSGNQPQHF
TRBD1 TRBJ2-2 TRBV2 . TGTGCCAGCAGCGGGACAGACGCGAACACCGGGGAGCTGTTTTTT CASSGTDANTGELFF
. TRBJ2-2 TRBV2 . TGTGCCAGCAAGGACAGTTTGCTGAACACCGGGGAGCTGTTTTTT CASKDSLLNTGELFF
. TRBJ1-6 TRBV5-1 . TGCGCCAGCAGCTTGGTTAATTCACCCCTCCACTTT CASSLVNSPLHF
TRBD1 TRBJ1-2 TRBV6-5 once TGTGCCAGCGGAGAGGACAGGGGCAATAACTATGGCTACACCTTC CASGEDRGNNYGYTF
TRBD1 TRBJ1-1 TRBV14 . TGTGCCAGCAGCCTCAGGGGGTTGATGAACACTGAAGCTTTCTTT CASSLRGLMNTEAFF
. TRBJ2-6 TRBV3-1/TRBV3-2 . TGTGCCAGCAGCCAAGGGCCCGGGGCCAACGTCCTGACTTTC CASSQGPGANVLTF
. TRBJ1-4 TRBV6-5 . TGTGCCAGCAGTAGAGACAGGTTTAATGAAAAACTGTTTTTT CASSRDRFNEKLFF
. TRBJ2-5 TRBV5-4 . TGTGCCAGCAGCCCACGCTGGGGCCAAGAGACCCAGTACTTC CASSPRWGQETQYF
TRBD2 TRBJ2-5 TRBV5-6 . TGTGCCAGCAGCTTACTAGCGGGGGGGCGCGAGACCCAGTACTTC CASSLLAGGRETQYF
. TRBJ1-1 TRBV5-8 . TGTGCCAGCAGCTTCGGACAGATTTACACTGAAGCTTTCTTT CASSFGQIYTEAFF
TRBD2 TRBJ2-1 TRBV25-1 . TGTGCCAGCAGTTCCAAAGCGGGGGCAACATACAATGAGCAGTTCTTC CASSSKAGATYNEQFF
. TRBJ1-5 TRBV6-1 . TGTGCCAGCAGCGAAACAGGGATTAGAGGCAATCAGCCCCAGCATTTT CASSETGIRGNQPQHF